A single sample is the source of the 32 T cell receptor beta chains below, sequenced in a study of blood T cell repertoires in COVID-19. TCRdb's table, derived via immunoSEQ multiplex PCR, lists solely in-frame clones and lacks some. The sample gives tens of thousands of clones, roughly three quarters of which show up once; about 29% is in the top ten. Material: peripheral blood. The receptors derive from a human donor in a cohort sampled during active COVID-19.

The table lists this clone with a count of one. The V call is TRBV7-3, the J call TRBJ2-2, with 15 bases aligning to TRBD2. The CDR3 runs to 18 residues. Germline CDR1 and CDR2: SGHTA and FQGTGA. J gave up 0 bases and V 5 bases, and 4 bases lay outside the gene matches. The CDR3 DNA is TGTGCCAGCAGCGCGGGACTAGCGGGAGGCGCGAACACCGGGGAGCTGTTTTTT. Translation: CASSAGLAGGANTGELFF.

This chain uses TRBV28 with TRBJ2-3; TRBD1 aligns across 9 bases. The CDR3 is 14 residues long. The J segment lost 1 base and the V segment lost 6 bases, leaving 2 bases of the junction unmatched. The V gene's germline CDR1 is MDHEN and CDR2 SYDVKM. The chain's CDR3 is CASRDRGGTDTQYF. The CDR3 DNA reads as TGTGCCAGCAGAGACAGGGGGGGCACAGATACGCAGTATTTT.

V gene TRBV29-1 combines with J gene TRBJ2-7; 9 nucleotides match TRBD1. Trimming cost V 7 bases and J 5 bases; bases outside gene matches: 9. Germline assignment: CDR1 SQVTM and CDR2 ANQGSEA. The CDR3 runs to 13 residues. The CDR3 region is CSAGGTGIHEQYF. CDR3 coding DNA: TGCAGCGCTGGGGGGACAGGGATCCACGAGCAGTACTTC.

V is TRBV12-5 and J is TRBJ1-3, with D perhaps TRBD1 (5 bases). The germline gives CDR1 LGHNT, CDR2 FRNRAP. Trimming took 5 bases from V and 4 from J, leaving 18 bases between them. The CDR3 is 16 amino acids. CDR3 amino acids: CASGPRSGVAGNTIYF. The CDR3 nucleotides read TGTGCTAGTGGTCCCCGCTCGGGGGTCGCCGGAAACACCATATATTTT.

The chain links TRBV28 to TRBJ1-2; TRBD1 aligns across 10 bases. The CDR3 loop spans 17 amino acids. CDR1 is MDHEN and CDR2 is SYDVKM in the germline V gene. Losses at the gene ends were 5 bases for V and 1 base for J; bases not matched to a gene: 10. DNA for the CDR3: TGTGCCAGCAGTCCATCCCCGGGACAGGGGCGTAACTATGGCTACACCTTC. Translating gives CASSPSPGQGRNYGYTF.

Concerning this clone itself: The junction departs from germline at one end; a sequencing error may be responsible. This chain connects TRBV6-5 to TRBJ2-1, with 12 positions matching TRBD2. This CDR3 is 15 amino acids long. CDR1 is MNHEY, CDR2 SVGAGI, per germline. CDR3 residues: CASSSSGGGYNEQFF. The CDR3 DNA is TGTGCTAGCAGTTCTAGCGGGGGGGGTTACAATGAGCAGTTCTTC.

The gene calls are TRBV5-6 and TRBJ1-2; TRBD1 might be the D (6 bases). Germline assignment: CDR1 SGHDT and CDR2 YYEEEE. V dropped 0 bases and J dropped 7 bases, with 13 bases sitting between them. The CDR3 loop spans 14 amino acids. CDR3 coding DNA: TGTGCCAGCAGCTTGGCCGGGGGGGCAGGTGGCTACACCTTC. Translation gives CASSLAGGAGGYTF.

The chain combines TRBV23-1 with TRBJ1-1; the D is unclear. TRBV23-1 is designated an ORF whose function remains uncertain. V lost 6 bases and J 11 bases, leaving 10 bases between the germline ends. This CDR3 region has 10 residues. CDR3 bases: TGCGCCAGCAGCCCCCCCCCGGCTTTCTTT. It codes for CASSPPPAFF.

As for this clone: One end of the junction varies from germline; a read error may be responsible. This chain links TRBV7-7 with TRBJ2-5, with 7 positions matching TRBD1. Germline CDR1 is SSHAT and CDR2 is FNYEAQ (reference sequence). CDR3 length: 14 residues. Here the CDR3 reads CASSPPGQQETQYF. For the CDR3, the DNA is TGTGCTAGCAGCCCCCCGGGACAGCAAGAGACCCAGTACTTC.

This clone was observed once. The V and J genes are TRBV18 and TRBJ1-1; maybe TRBD1 (6 bases). The CDR3 contains 14 residues. Per germline, CDR1 KGHSH and CDR2 LQKENI. Between the trimmed V and J ends, which lost 4 bases and 5 bases, there was a span of 14 bases. The CDR3 DNA follows: TGTGCCAGCTCACTCCCGGACAGACCGACTGAAGCTTTCTTT. This sequence encodes CASSLPDRPTEAFF.

The chain joins TRBV28 to TRBJ1-2, with TRBD1 identical over 9 bases. Germline CDR1 and CDR2: MDHEN and SYDVKM. The CDR3 totals 15 residues. V was clipped by 6 bases and J by 4 bases; unmatched bases: 9. CDR3 amino acids: CASRPPTGGVYGYTF. CDR3 bases: TGTGCCAGCAGGCCCCCTACAGGGGGCGTCTATGGCTACACCTTC.

The J gene is TRBJ2-4, the V gene TRBV11-3, with TRBD1 matching over 11 bases. The CDR3 totals 18 residues. Germline V gene data show CDR1 as SGHNT and CDR2 as YENEEA. V shed 3 bases, J shed 0 bases, and the junction held 7 bases outside the gene matches. The CDR3 here is CASSLGQGVPIAKNIQYF. As DNA, the CDR3 is TGTGCCAGCAGCTTGGGACAGGGGGTTCCTATAGCCAAAAACATTCAGTACTTC.

This chain joins TRBV19 and TRBJ1-1, with TRBD1 matching 7 bases. V lost 2 bases and J lost 6; bases outside the gene matches: 9. Germline V CDR1 and CDR2: LNHDA, SQIVND (reference sequence). CDR3 size: 15 residues. The CDR3 coding sequence is TGTGCCAGTAGTATATCGACAGGGAATTTGGCTGAAGCTTTCTTT. Translated: CASSISTGNLAEAFF.

In its sample, this clone was seen a few times. The V call is TRBV4-2, the J call TRBJ2-6, with 7 positions matching TRBD1. Trimming at V came to 1 base and at J to 2 bases, leaving 5 bases not matched to a gene. CDR1 is LGHNA, CDR2 YNFKEQ, per germline. This CDR3 contains 17 residues. The CDR3 coding sequence is TGTGCCAGCAGCCAAGTCCCACAGGGGACTGGGGCCAACGTCCTGACTTTC. It codes for CASSQVPQGTGANVLTF.

The V call is TRBV5-1, the J call TRBJ2-3; 9 bases are a match to TRBD1. The V gene end was trimmed by 4 bases and the J gene end by 4 bases; junction bases not matched to a gene: 7. The CDR3 has 15 amino acids. Per germline, CDR1 SGHRS and CDR2 YFSETQ. The CDR3 region is CASSMTGGQADTQYF. DNA of the CDR3: TGCGCCAGCAGCATGACAGGGGGGCAGGCAGATACGCAGTATTTT.

The chain combines TRBV6-6 with TRBJ1-5, with 11 bases matching TRBD1. The CDR3 runs to 13 residues. Trimming removed 6 bases from V and 8 bases from J; junction bases left unmatched: 3. Germline V lookup: CDR1 MNHNY, CDR2 SVGAGI (reference sequence). The chain's CDR3 is CASRGQGVKPQHF. DNA of the CDR3: TGTGCCAGCAGGGGACAGGGGGTGAAGCCCCAGCATTTT.

On this clone itself: Other DNA variants within this sample encode the same CDR3. This chain uses TRBV28 with TRBJ1-4; 7 positions agree with TRBD1. V dropped 4 bases and J dropped 4; count of bases not matched to a gene: 3. The CDR3 runs to 14 residues. Germline V gene lookup returns CDR1 MDHEN and CDR2 SYDVKM. CDR3: CASSSRDSNEKLFF. CDR3 nucleotides: TGTGCCAGCAGTTCCCGGGACAGTAATGAAAAACTGTTTTTT.

The V and J genes are TRBV19 and TRBJ1-4; a possible D gene is TRBD1 (5 bases). Germline V gene sequence: CDR1 LNHDA, CDR2 SQIVND (reference sequence). Trimming left V 3 bases short and J 11 bases short, with 16 bases between. The CDR3 length is 14 residues. CDR3 amino acids: CASSMGGDGSKLFF. In nucleotides, the CDR3 is TGTGCCAGTAGTATGGGAGGGGATGGGTCGAAACTGTTTTTT. The full variable domain, rest sourced from reference TRBV19 and TRBJ1-4, is DGGITQSPKYLFRKEGQNVTLSCEQNLNHDAMYWYRQDPGQGLRLIYYSQIVNDFQKGDIAEGYSVSREKKESFPLTVTSAQKNPTAFYLCASSMGGDGSKLFFGSGTQLSVL.

V gene TRBV3-1 (or the pseudogene TRBV3-2) combines with J gene TRBJ1-2, with no clear D. The CDR3 spans 11 residues. V lost 3 bases and J 5 bases, leaving 4 bases between the germline ends. Per germline, CDR1 LGHDT and CDR2 YNNKEL (reference sequence). CDR3 residues: CASSHLYGYTF. In DNA, the CDR3 is TGTGCCAGCAGCCATCTTTATGGCTACACCTTC.

This chain links TRBV11-2 with TRBJ2-1; 7 bases align to TRBD1. Germline lookup yields CDR1 SGHAT and CDR2 FQNNGV. Trimming removed 3 bases from V and 6 bases from J; junction bases left unmatched: 8. The CDR3 extends over 15 amino acids. CDR3 sequence reads: CASSFGDRNPNEQFF. The CDR3 coding sequence is TGTGCCAGCAGCTTTGGGGACAGAAACCCCAATGAGCAGTTCTTC.

The rearrangement links TRBV7-2 to TRBJ2-3, with D perhaps matching TRBD2 (6 bases). Germline assignment: CDR1 SGHTA and CDR2 FQGNSA. Trimming cost V 5 bases and J 8 bases, with 11 bases left between them. The CDR3 spans 12 residues. DNA for the CDR3: TGTGCCAGCAGCCAGTCGCGGGGTACGCAGTATTTT. Translating gives CASSQSRGTQYF.

The chain employs TRBV19 and TRBJ2-1; 8 bases fit TRBD2. This CDR3 has 17 residues. V shed 5 bases, J shed 5 bases, and the junction held 14 bases outside the gene matches. Germline assignment: CDR1 LNHDA and CDR2 SQIVND (reference sequence). CDR3 sequence reads: CASSLPPSSGHHNEQFF. The CDR3 DNA follows: TGTGCCAGTAGTCTACCCCCCTCTAGCGGGCACCACAATGAGCAGTTCTTC. Drawing the rest from reference TRBV19 and TRBJ2-1, the complete variable domain is DGGITQSPKYLFRKEGQNVTLSCEQNLNHDAMYWYRQDPGQGLRLIYYSQIVNDFQKGDIAEGYSVSREKKESFPLTVTSAQKNPTAFYLCASSLPPSSGHHNEQFFGPGTRLTVL.

J is TRBJ1-1 and V is TRBV6-5, with a possible D match to TRBD1 (5 bases). The V and J ends lost 0 bases and 3 bases respectively, with 14 bases between them. The CDR3 contains 16 residues. Germline values: CDR1 MNHEY, CDR2 SVGAGI. CDR3 protein: CASSYSSGRRHTEAFF. The CDR3 DNA reads TGTGCCAGCAGTTACTCGTCAGGGAGGCGACACACTGAAGCTTTCTTT.

The chain links TRBV5-6 to TRBJ2-2; the D is unclear. V was cut by 10 bases and J by 1 base, with 11 bases left in between. CDR3 length equals 13 residues. Germline CDR1 SGHDT, CDR2 YYEEEE. CDR3: CASRSVNTGELFF. In DNA form, the CDR3 reads TGTGCCTCTCGTTCCGTGAACACCGGGGAGCTGTTTTTT.

The chain is built from TRBV6-5 and TRBJ1-2; TRBD1 matches 7 bases. V dropped 6 bases and J dropped 11; count of bases not matched to a gene: 12. Per the germline V gene, CDR1 is MNHEY and CDR2 is SVGAGI. The CDR3 sequence is 13 residues long. The CDR3 nucleotides read TGTGCCAGCAGCCTCGCAGAGGACAGGCCATACACCTTC. Encoded protein: CASSLAEDRPYTF.

The CDR3 DNA sequence: TGTGCCAGCAGCTTGGCCAGCTCTAGCGGGAGGGCAAATGAGCAGTTCTTC. It is translated as CASSLASSSGRANEQFF. V and J are TRBV5-4 and TRBJ2-1, with 12 nucleotides matching TRBD2. In germline, CDR1 is SGHNT, CDR2 YYREEE (reference sequence). J lost 7 bases, V lost 0 bases, and 8 bases had no gene match. This CDR3 is built from 17 residues. Using reference TRBV5-4 and TRBJ2-1 for the parts outside the CDR3, the full variable domain is ETGVTQSPTHLIKTRGQQVTLRCSSQSGHNTVSWYQQALGQGPQFIFQYYREEENGRGNFPPRFSGLQFPNYSSELNVNALELDDSALYLCASSLASSSGRANEQFFGPGTRLTVL.

This chain uses TRBV6-1 with TRBJ1-2, with D possibly being TRBD1 (6 bases). Per the germline V gene, CDR1 is MNHNS and CDR2 is SASEGT. The CDR3 is 14 amino acids. Trimming left V 1 base short and J 8 bases short, with 14 bases between. As DNA, the CDR3 is TGTGCCAGCAGTGAAGTTGCGGGGGCGCAGGGCTACACCTTC. Its translation: CASSEVAGAQGYTF.

Notes on this clone: An end of the junction does not agree with germline; a read error may underlie this. The chain carries TRBV7-7 and TRBJ1-4, with 7 bases that match TRBD1. The CDR3 runs to 13 residues. Germline V gives CDR1 SSHAT, CDR2 FNYEAQ (reference sequence). CDR3 DNA: TGTGCTAGCACCAGGGGGTTTAACGAAAAACTGTTTTTT. It encodes CASTRGFNEKLFF.

The genes are TRBV7-6 and TRBJ1-3, with TRBD1 as a possible D gene (5 bases). Trimming left V 5 bases short and J 4 bases short, with 9 bases between. The CDR3 spans 13 residues. Germline V lookup: CDR1 SGHVS, CDR2 FNYEAQ. Written as DNA, the CDR3 is TGTGCCAGCAGCCAAAGACAGGGAAACACCATATATTTT. As protein: CASSQRQGNTIYF.

The chain uses TRBV7-2 and TRBJ1-4, with TRBD1 identical over 7 bases. Trimming at V came to 1 base and at J to 8 bases, leaving 10 bases not matched to a gene. This CDR3 spans 16 amino acids. From germline, CDR1 is SGHTA and CDR2 FQGNSA. The CDR3 DNA sequence: TGTGCCAGCAGCTTAGGGAGGGGGACAGCCGGAGAAAAACTGTTTTTT. Its translation is CASSLGRGTAGEKLFF.

The sample holds a few counts of this clone. This chain's CDR3 is CASSPGQFYGYTF. CDR3 bases: TGTGCCAGCTCACCGGGACAGTTTTATGGCTACACCTTC. The chain employs TRBV18 and TRBJ1-2, with 7 bases identical to TRBD1. V lost 3 bases and J lost 5; bases outside the gene matches: 3. Germline CDR1 is KGHSH and CDR2 is LQKENI. The CDR3 extends over 13 amino acids.

The gene calls are TRBV4-2 and TRBJ2-3, with 16 bases that match TRBD2. Germline V gene sequence: CDR1 LGHNA, CDR2 YNFKEQ. This CDR3 is built from 16 residues. The V gene end was trimmed by 4 bases and the J gene end by 7 bases; junction bases not matched to a gene: 5. The CDR3 is CASSPGTSGGAYTQYF. Written as DNA, the CDR3 is TGTGCCAGCAGCCCAGGGACTAGCGGGGGGGCCTATACGCAGTATTTT.